The 17 T cell receptor beta chains below come from one sample, sequenced in a study of cytomegalovirus exposure and HLA in healthy donors. Both 60 Vbeta primers and 13 Jbeta primers went into the PCR. Here immunoSEQ multiplex PCR was the method, and the copy in TCRdb shows in-frame clones only, minus some. The table lists more than 90,000 clones, 82% of them singletons. Sequenced sample: PBMCs. Receptors originate from a man in his forties or fifties in good health and CMV-seronegative.

The V gene is TRBV28, the J gene TRBJ1-5; 7 bases line up with TRBD1. CDR1 is MDHEN and CDR2 is SYDVKM in the germline V gene. V lost 6 bases, J lost 3 bases, and 5 bases stayed unmatched. This CDR3 contains 14 residues. The CDR3 is CASRIQGTNQPQHF. In DNA, the CDR3 is TGTGCCAGCAGAATACAGGGGACCAATCAGCCCCAGCATTTT.

The chain couples TRBV27 to TRBJ1-2, with 8 bases identical to TRBD1. The CDR3 runs to 15 residues. CDR1 is MNHEY, CDR2 SMNVEV, per germline (reference sequence). J lost 11 bases, V lost 0 bases, and 11 bases had no gene match. The CDR3 loop reads CASSLSKGQVAGYTF. CDR3 bases: TGTGCCAGCAGTTTATCGAAGGGACAGGTTGCCGGGTACACCTTC.

This clone was observed a few times. The chain has TRBV9 and TRBJ2-5, with 11 bases that match TRBD2. CDR3 length: 15 residues. The germline gives CDR1 SGDLS, CDR2 YYNGEE. With 4 bases clipped from V and 3 bases from J, the junction kept 5 bases outside the gene matches. The CDR3 bases are TGTGCCAGCAGCTTGTTAGCGGGAGGGAAAGAGACCCAGTACTTC. Protein: CASSLLAGGKETQYF. The variable domain in full, completed from reference TRBV9 and TRBJ2-5, reads DSGVTQTPKHLITATGQRVTLRCSPRSGDLSVYWYQQSLDQGLQFLIQYYNGEERAKGNILERFSAQQFPDLHSELNLSSLELGDSALYFCASSLLAGGKETQYFGPGTRLLVL.

The V and J genes are TRBV19 and TRBJ2-7; D possibly corresponds to TRBD2 (6 bases). Germline V lookup: CDR1 LNHDA, CDR2 SQIVND (reference sequence). The CDR3 is 17 residues long. Trimming left V 5 bases short and J 4 bases short, with 24 bases between. CDR3 protein: CASSPDPGLRAGYEQYF. CDR3 DNA sequence: TGTGCCAGTAGTCCAGACCCGGGACTCAGGGCGGGGTACGAGCAGTACTTC.

This rearrangement joins TRBV28 to TRBJ2-4, with 7 bases that match TRBD1. The germline V gene encodes CDR1 MDHEN and CDR2 SYDVKM. The V gene end was trimmed by 7 bases and the J gene end by 5 bases; junction bases not matched to a gene: 14. The CDR3 has 16 amino acids. This CDR3 reads CASTTPARDSQNIQYF. Written as DNA, the CDR3 is TGTGCCAGCACCACTCCAGCCCGGGACAGCCAAAACATTCAGTACTTC.

This clone is medium-sized within its sample. This sequence joins TRBV6-5 and TRBJ2-1; 12 bases match TRBD2. CDR1 and CDR2 (germline): MNHEY, SVGAGI. V trimming: 7 bases; J trimming: 9 bases; junction bases outside the gene matches: 10. CDR3 size: 15 residues. The CDR3 reads CASTPQLAGGGEQFF. Here the CDR3 DNA reads TGTGCCAGCACCCCCCAACTAGCGGGAGGCGGTGAGCAGTTCTTC.

The chain has TRBV5-1 and TRBJ2-3, with D possibly matching TRBD2 (5 bases). The germline V gene encodes CDR1 SGHRS and CDR2 YFSETQ. The V gene lost 0 bases and the J gene lost 6 bases, with 11 bases spanning the gap. The CDR3 length is 14 residues. This chain's CDR3 is CASSLVASWDTQYF. The CDR3 nucleotides are TGCGCCAGCAGCTTGGTAGCTAGCTGGGATACGCAGTATTTT.

This chain connects TRBV18 to TRBJ2-7, with 9 bases fitting TRBD1. CDR1 and CDR2 (germline): KGHSH, LQKENI. The CDR3 contains 14 residues. J lost 5 bases, V lost 5 bases, and 7 bases had no gene match. CDR3 bases: TGTGCCAGCTCAGACGTGACAGGGGGGGACGAGCAGTACTTC. Translating it yields CASSDVTGGDEQYF.

In its sample, this clone was seen a few times. V and J are TRBV29-1 and TRBJ2-5, with D tentatively TRBD2 (5 bases). The CDR3 covers 12 residues. CDR1 SQVTM and CDR2 ANQGSEA come from the germline V gene. V was clipped by 5 bases and J by 5 bases, with 12 bases between them. Here the CDR3 DNA reads TGCAGCGTTCAGTATGGCGGGGAGACCCAGTACTTC. The encoded protein is CSVQYGGETQYF. The full variable domain, with the rest looked up from reference TRBV29-1 and TRBJ2-5, is SAVISQKPSRDICQRGTSLTIQCQVDSQVTMMFWYRQQPGQSLTLIATANQGSEATYESGFVIDKFPISRPNLTFSTLTVSNMSPEDSSIYLCSVQYGGETQYFGPGTRLLVL.

The chain joins TRBV10-3 to TRBJ2-7; the D gene is possibly TRBD1 (6 bases). The length of the CDR3 is 14 residues. CDR1 and CDR2 (germline): ENHRY, SYGVKD. CDR3 in DNA: TGTGCTTCATCCCCGGGACATGTTACCTACGAGCAGTACTTC. Translating gives CASSPGHVTYEQYF.

Here the CDR3 reads CASSPPAGGQGNTGELFF. The CDR3 nucleotides are TGTGCCAGCAGCCCCCCGGCCGGGGGACAGGGAAACACCGGGGAGCTGTTTTTT. The gene calls are TRBV11-1 and TRBJ2-2; 9 bases match TRBD1. CDR3 length: 18 amino acids. J lost 2 bases, V lost 5 bases, and 12 bases had no gene match. Germline CDR1 and CDR2: SGHAT and FQDESV (reference sequence).

The rearrangement joins TRBV30 to TRBJ1-1; D is unresolved. With 4 bases removed from V and 8 bases from J, the gap between germline ends came to 17 bases. The length of the CDR3 is 13 residues. Looked up from germline, CDR1 is GTSNPN and CDR2 is SVGIG (reference sequence). DNA for the CDR3: TGTGCCTGGACCATAAGAGGAGGCTCCGAAGCTTTCTTT. This gives the protein CAWTIRGGSEAFF.

V is TRBV27 and J is TRBJ1-2; TRBD1 agrees at 9 bases. Germline V CDR1 and CDR2: MNHEY, SMNVEV (reference sequence). CDR3 length equals 13 residues. With V trimmed by 6 bases and J by 5 bases, 4 bases remained unmatched. The DNA for the CDR3 is TGTGCCAGCAGCCGGGACAGGGAATATGGCTACACCTTC. Protein: CASSRDREYGYTF.

The genes are TRBV28 and TRBJ2-3; D possibly corresponds to TRBD1 (5 bases). The length of the CDR3 is 13 residues. The V end lost 5 bases, the J end lost 6 bases, and 12 bases lay between the germline ends. The germline CDR1 and CDR2 sequences are MDHEN and SYDVKM. In DNA form, the CDR3 reads TGTGCCAGCAGTCCCCAGGGATACGATACGCAGTATTTT. Protein product: CASSPQGYDTQYF.

The chain couples TRBV28 to TRBJ2-7; TRBD2 matches 7 bases. CDR1 is MDHEN, CDR2 SYDVKM, per germline. The CDR3 runs to 12 residues. V lost 5 bases and J lost 5; bases outside the gene matches: 3. CDR3 loop: CASSARGDEQYF. The CDR3 DNA reads TGTGCCAGCAGTGCCCGGGGGGACGAGCAGTACTTC. The variable domain in full, completed from reference TRBV28 and TRBJ2-7, reads DVKVTQSSRYLVKRTGEKVFLECVQDMDHENMFWYRQDPGLGLRLIYFSYDVKMKEKGDIPEGYSVSREKKERFSLILESASTNQTSMYLCASSARGDEQYFGPGTRLTVT.

To note about this clone: Other DNA sequences within the sample encode an identical CDR3. The rearrangement uses TRBV2 and TRBJ2-2; D is perhaps TRBD2 (5 bases). This CDR3 spans 15 amino acids. V was clipped by 2 bases and J by 0 bases, with 7 bases between them. The germline CDR1 and CDR2 sequences are SNHLY and FYNNEI. The CDR3 region is CASSELATNTGELFF. CDR3 bases: TGTGCCAGCAGTGAACTAGCTACGAACACCGGGGAGCTGTTTTTT. Supplemented by reference TRBV2 and TRBJ2-2, the full variable domain reads EPEVTQTPSHQVTQMGQEVILRCVPISNHLYFYWYRQILGQKVEFLVSFYNNEISEKSEIFDDQFSVERPDGSNFTLKIRSTKLEDSAMYFCASSELATNTGELFFGEGSRLTVL.

This rearrangement joins TRBV10-3 to TRBJ2-1; 13 bases are shared with TRBD2. There are 14 residues in the CDR3. The V and J ends lost 7 bases and 6 bases, in that order; junction bases with no gene match: 3. Germline V gene sequence: CDR1 ENHRY, CDR2 SYGVKD. CDR3 coding DNA: TGTGCCATCACTGGACTAGCGGGAGCCAATGAGCAGTTCTTC. This gives the protein CAITGLAGANEQFF.